One sample yielded the 25 T cell receptor beta chains listed below, sequenced in a study of T cell repertoires in cytomegalovirus infection. TCRdb used MiXCR to reprocess the reads, holding one entry per CDR3 protein. The sample holds tens of thousands of distinct CDR3 sequences, about a third seen once. Antigen specificity for these receptors is unknown. The specimen was PBMCs, sequenced either directly or after in vitro stimulation (not recorded which). These receptor sequences come from a human donor in good health (CMV status not recorded). Some clones in this sample may be carry-over from other donors' samples.

In this sample, this clonotype turned up once. The CDR3 spells CASSVGHKTGELFF. As DNA, the CDR3 is TGTGCCAGCAGCGTGGGACATAAAACCGGGGAGCTGTTTTTT. The gene calls are TRBV7-8 and TRBJ2-2; TRBD1 might be the D (6 bases). V lost 5 bases and J 5 bases, leaving 12 bases between the germline ends. The CDR3 has 14 residues. Germline CDR1 is SGHVS and CDR2 is FQNEAQ. Supplemented by reference TRBV7-8 and TRBJ2-2, the full variable domain reads GAGVSQSPRYKVAKRGQDVALRCDPISGHVSLFWYQQALGQGPEFLTYFQNEAQLDKSGLPSDRFFAERPEGSVSTLKIQRTQQEDSAVYLCASSVGHKTGELFFGEGSRLTVL.

This chain connects TRBV6-1 to TRBJ2-1; either TRBD1 or TRBD2 may supply D (5 bases each). CDR3 size: 15 residues. Germline values: CDR1 MNHNS, CDR2 SASEGT. V lost 6 bases and J lost 3, with 15 bases in between. CDR3 nucleotide sequence: TGTGCCAGCAGCCCCGTATCGGGGCTCTACAATGAGCAGTTCTTC. Its protein product is CASSPVSGLYNEQFF.

This sequence joins TRBV7-4 and TRBJ1-5, with unresolved D. Germline CDR1 and CDR2: SGHVT and SQSDAQ. CDR3 length: 14 residues. V was cut by 2 bases and J by 6 bases, with 11 bases left in between. In DNA form, the CDR3 reads TGTGCCAGCAGCTTATTGGATCGGGGTCAGCCCCAGCATTTT. Residues: CASSLLDRGQPQHF.

This clonotype was recorded at least ten times. A junction boundary mismatches the germline segment, possibly from a read error. This chain connects TRBV7-6 to TRBJ1-1, with D maybe TRBD1 (5 bases). CDR1 and CDR2 (germline): SGHVS, FNYEAQ. CDR3 size: 14 residues. CDR3 residues: CASSPTGGNAEAFF. CDR3 in DNA: TGTGCCAGCAGCCCAACCGGGGGGAACGCTGAAGCTTTCTTT.

CDR3 nucleotide sequence: TGTGCCAGCAGCTTACTAGCGGGGTCCGTCCGGTCCTACAATGAGCAGTTCTTC. It translates to CASSLLAGSVRSYNEQFF. J is TRBJ2-1 and V is TRBV11-2, with 9 positions matching TRBD2. There are 18 residues in the CDR3. Germline V CDR1 and CDR2: SGHAT, FQNNGV. Trimming removed 2 bases from V and 1 base from J; junction bases left unmatched: 9.

This chain uses TRBV29-1 with TRBJ1-2, with D unresolved. CDR3 size: 11 residues. Germline CDR1 reads SQVTM; CDR2 reads ANQGSEA. V lost 3 bases, J lost 4 bases, and 6 bases lay in between. DNA of the CDR3: TGCAGCGTTGACAGCCTCTATGGCTACACCTTC. Its translation is CSVDSLYGYTF.

This clonotype has only a few counts. The V call is TRBV2, the J call TRBJ2-5; tentatively, D is TRBD1 or TRBD2 (5 bases each). V shed 6 bases and J shed 5 bases, with 13 bases lying between them. CDR3 length: 13 residues. Germline CDR1 is SNHLY and CDR2 is FYNNEI. The CDR3 loop is CASSREKGETQYF. The CDR3 DNA reads as TGTGCCAGCAGCCGGGAAAAGGGGGAGACCCAGTACTTC.

Here the CDR3 DNA reads TGTGCCAGCGGTGGGACAGGGAATTCACCCCTCCACTTT. Amino acid sequence: CASGGTGNSPLHF. The chain joins TRBV6-1 to TRBJ1-6; 9 nucleotides line up with TRBD1. J gave up 7 bases and V 8 bases, and 3 bases lay outside the gene matches. Germline CDR1 is MNHNS and CDR2 is SASEGT. There are 13 residues in the CDR3.

This rearrangement joins TRBV7-2 to TRBJ2-7, with D possibly TRBD1 on 5 matching bases. In germline, CDR1 is SGHTA, CDR2 FQGNSA. Deletions cut 1 base from V and 2 bases from J, with 9 bases between. The CDR3 extends over 14 amino acids. CDR3 DNA: TGTGCCAGCAGCTTAGACCTAGGGGCCTACGAGCAGTACTTC. It yields the protein CASSLDLGAYEQYF.

Only a few counts were recorded for this clonotype. The rearrangement joins TRBV20-1 to TRBJ2-2, with 8 bases fitting TRBD2. After removal of 3 bases from V and 1 base from J, the junction contained 4 bases not matched to a gene. The CDR3 runs to 15 residues. In germline, CDR1 is DFQATT, CDR2 SNEGSKA (reference sequence). The CDR3, as DNA: TGCAGTGCTAGGATAGCGGGAAGGAACACCGGGGAGCTGTTTTTT. Residues: CSARIAGRNTGELFF.

The genes are TRBV19 and TRBJ1-5; D may be TRBD1 (5 bases). Trimming took 3 bases from V and 0 from J, leaving 9 bases between them. Germline CDR1 is LNHDA and CDR2 is SQIVND (reference sequence). CDR3 length: 15 residues. The DNA for the CDR3 is TGTGCCAGTAGTATCTACGACAGTAGCAATCAGCCCCAGCATTTT. Residues: CASSIYDSSNQPQHF.

This clonotype was counted a few times. The rearrangement links TRBV10-3 to TRBJ2-7; TRBD2 matches at 9 bases. With 8 bases clipped from V and 0 bases from J, the junction kept 2 bases outside the gene matches. The germline gives CDR1 ENHRY, CDR2 SYGVKD. The length of the CDR3 is 13 residues. CDR3 coding DNA: TGTGCCATCGCGACTAGCGGCTCCTACGAGCAGTACTTC. Residues: CAIATSGSYEQYF.

This clonotype was counted a few times. This chain connects TRBV12-3 or TRBV12-4 to TRBJ1-1; D gene uncertain. CDR3 size: 13 residues. Trimming removed 6 bases from V and 1 base from J, with 9 bases in between. The CDR3 bases are TGTGCCAGCAGAGACTCGTGGAACACTGAAGCTTTCTTT. Translating gives CASRDSWNTEAFF.

The chain recombines TRBV6-2 or TRBV6-3 with TRBJ2-3, with D possibly being TRBD1 (6 bases). The CDR3 is made up of 15 amino acids. Per germline, CDR1 MNHEY and CDR2 SVGEGT. The V gene lost 2 bases and the J gene lost 6 bases, with 15 bases spanning the gap. CDR3 protein: CASSYGGAHRDTQYF. In DNA form, the CDR3 reads TGTGCCAGCAGTTACGGGGGCGCCCATCGGGATACGCAGTATTTT.

The table lists this clonotype with many counts. This chain links TRBV6-4 with TRBJ1-6; no firm D call. Germline V lookup: CDR1 MRHNA, CDR2 SNTAGT. The ends were cut back, 4 bases at V and 10 bases at J, with 23 bases in the middle. CDR3 length: 17 residues. CDR3: CASSGQLSPGSYSPLHF. DNA of the CDR3: TGTGCCAGCAGTGGTCAGTTATCCCCCGGCTCCTACTCACCCCTCCACTTT.

The rearrangement joins TRBV6-1 to TRBJ1-5, with D possibly TRBD1 on 6 matching bases. V lost 6 bases and J 9 bases, leaving 18 bases between the germline ends. The CDR3 totals 14 residues. The germline V gene has CDR1 MNHNS and CDR2 SASEGT. Here the CDR3 reads CASSHTGRGPPQHF. The CDR3 DNA sequence: TGTGCCAGCAGCCACACAGGGAGGGGACCGCCCCAGCATTTT.

This rearrangement joins TRBV6-2 or TRBV6-3 to TRBJ1-5; no clear D gene. Trimming removed 8 bases at V and 6 bases at J, with 14 bases between. The V gene's germline CDR1 is MNHEY and CDR2 SVGEGT. The CDR3 spans 13 residues. In nucleotides, the CDR3 is TGTGCCAGCTTTGACCCCCCTGGTCAGCCCCAGCATTTT. Its translation: CASFDPPGQPQHF.

V gene TRBV7-9 combines with J gene TRBJ2-3; TRBD1 agrees at 8 bases. The CDR3 totals 15 residues. The trim removed 6 bases at V and 4 bases at J, leaving 9 bases unmatched. The germline CDR1 and CDR2 sequences are SEHNR and FQNEAQ (reference sequence). CDR3 amino acids: CASRNKGTGADTQYF. The DNA of the CDR3 is TGTGCCAGCAGAAATAAAGGGACAGGCGCAGATACGCAGTATTTT.

The gene calls are TRBV20-1 and TRBJ2-3, with a possible D match to TRBD2 (7 bases). V was trimmed by 6 bases and J by 1 base, leaving 14 bases between them. Germline loops: CDR1 DFQATT, CDR2 SNEGSKA (reference sequence). There are 14 residues in the CDR3. The CDR3 sequence: CSAGGGRGTDTQYF. CDR3 coding DNA: TGCAGTGCCGGGGGCGGGAGAGGCACAGATACGCAGTATTTT.

The sample holds a few counts of this clonotype. This chain links TRBV12-3 or TRBV12-4 with TRBJ1-2, with TRBD1 as a possible D gene (5 bases). The CDR3 runs 11 residues. Trimming took 10 bases from V and 7 from J, leaving 13 bases between them. CDR3: CATPTVGGYTF. For the CDR3, the DNA is TGTGCCACACCGACAGTCGGTGGCTACACCTTC.

This clonotype was seen a handful of times. The gene calls are TRBV6-6 and TRBJ2-5; 9 positions match TRBD1. Germline CDR1 reads MNHNY; CDR2 reads SVGAGI (reference sequence). The V gene end was trimmed by 4 bases and the J gene end by 5 bases; junction bases not matched to a gene: 8. CDR3 length: 15 residues. As DNA, the CDR3 is TGTGCCAGCAGTTTACTGCGACAGGGGGAGGAGACCCAGTACTTC. It translates to CASSLLRQGEETQYF.

The chain uses TRBV7-9 and TRBJ1-2, with unresolved D. Germline CDR1 SEHNR, CDR2 FQNEAQ (reference sequence). The V and J ends lost 3 bases and 8 bases respectively, with 13 bases between them. This CDR3 spans 13 amino acids. CDR3: CASSLSLRYGYTF. CDR3 bases: TGTGCCAGCAGCTTGAGTCTGCGCTACGGCTACACCTTC.

Ten or more counts support this clonotype. This chain connects TRBV7-2 to TRBJ2-4, with D tentatively TRBD2 (6 bases). The ends were cut back, 2 bases at V and 0 bases at J, with 8 bases in the middle. Per the germline V gene, CDR1 is SGHTA and CDR2 is FQGNSA. This CDR3 is 15 amino acids long. DNA of the CDR3: TGTGCCAGCAGCTTAACGGGGGTAGCCAAAAACATTCAGTACTTC. Residues: CASSLTGVAKNIQYF.

This clonotype was observed a handful of times. The chain joins TRBV10-3 to TRBJ2-3; D might be TRBD2 (6 bases). CDR1 is ENHRY, CDR2 SYGVKD, per germline. Deletions cut 6 bases from V and 0 bases from J, with 13 bases between. This CDR3 region has 15 residues. As DNA, the CDR3 is TGTGCCATCAGGCATAGCGGAACTAGCACAGATACGCAGTATTTT. Translating it yields CAIRHSGTSTDTQYF.

This clonotype was recorded many times. The chain is built from TRBV7-2 and TRBJ1-2; D unresolved. The CDR3 consists of 14 residues. Trimming took off 0 bases at V and 4 bases at J, with 9 bases between the two ends. Germline CDR1 is SGHTA and CDR2 is FQGNSA. As DNA, the CDR3 is TGTGCCAGCAGCTTAGCATCTGGCTCCTATGGCTACACCTTC. It codes for CASSLASGSYGYTF.